The T cell receptor (beta chain) described here comes from a study of human T cells and chemical hapten exposure. Germline CDR1 is MNHNY and CDR2 is SVGAGI (reference sequence). The CDR3 has 11 residues. V lost 2 bases and J lost 5, with 4 bases in between. A few counts support this clonotype. Each CDR3 protein gets one entry after TCRdb re-called the RACE reads with MiXCR. Of 150,000 to 200,000 distinct CDR3 sequences detected, 13% to 15% appear once; the ten largest clones hold 1.5% to 2%. Time point meaning: patch test 1, 2 weeks after DPC sensitization. Sample treatment: therapeutic diphenylcyclopropenone sensitization with weekly scalp DPC.

This clonotype originated in a woman aged 25 to 39 with alopecia areata. Some clones in this sample may be carry-over from other donors' samples. This sequence joins TRBV6-6 and TRBJ2-7, with D hard to call. Sequencing used whole blood, obtained in connection with sensitization to the hapten diphenylcyclopropenone (DPC). The CDR3 bases are TGTGCCAGCAGTTACATCCACGAGCAGTACTTC. Protein: CASSYIHEQYF.